The 3 T cell receptor beta chains below were found in one sample sequenced in a study of blood T cells in healthy people across ages. Alongside a J-beta primer mix, a sample-barcoded 5' primer served in a second PCR lasting about 7 to 12 cycles. A single record per CDR3 protein comes from TCRdb applying MiXCR to the 5' RACE reads. This sample carries roughly 1.5 million distinct CDR3 sequences, under 55% of them seen once, and the ten largest clones take just over 4%. The sequencing input was blood. The receptor set was obtained from a woman between 18 and 30 years old in good health.

V is TRBV20-1 and J is TRBJ1-1, with D possibly being TRBD1 (5 bases). This CDR3 spans 13 amino acids. CDR1 and CDR2 from the germline V gene are DFQATT and SNEGSKA (reference sequence). Trimming shortened V by 0 bases and J by 3 bases, and 8 bases separated the two germline ends. The CDR3 coding sequence is TGCAGTGCTAGAGAGGGAGGGGACACTGAAGCTTTCTTT. Translating gives CSAREGGDTEAFF.

This clonotype was detected a few times. One end of the junction varies from germline; a read error may be responsible. The rearrangement uses TRBV12-3 or TRBV12-4 and TRBJ1-2; TRBD1 matches 7 bases. CDR3 length equals 14 residues. CDR3 DNA: TGCGCCAGCAGCCCCGGGACAGCAAGCTATGGCTACACCTTC. Translating it yields CASSPGTASYGYTF.

This chain uses TRBV10-3 with TRBJ2-5; D call uncertain. The length of the CDR3 is 13 residues. Germline CDR1 ENHRY, CDR2 SYGVKD. V was cut by 7 bases and J by 5 bases, with 14 bases left in between. This chain's CDR3 is CAIMGGTEETQYF. CDR3 in DNA: TGTGCCATCATGGGCGGCACGGAGGAGACCCAGTACTTC.